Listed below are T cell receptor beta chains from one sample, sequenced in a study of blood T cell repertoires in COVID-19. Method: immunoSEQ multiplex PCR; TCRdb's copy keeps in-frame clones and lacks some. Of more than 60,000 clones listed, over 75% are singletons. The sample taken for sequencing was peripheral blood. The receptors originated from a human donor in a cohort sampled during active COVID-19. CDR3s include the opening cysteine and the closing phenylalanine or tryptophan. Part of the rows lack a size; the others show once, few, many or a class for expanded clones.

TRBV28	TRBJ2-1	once	CASSSVYNEQFF
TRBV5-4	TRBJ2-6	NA	CASSSASRTPWANVLTF
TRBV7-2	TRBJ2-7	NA	CASSATRVTYEQYF
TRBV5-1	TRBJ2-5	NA	CASSSSRQETQYF
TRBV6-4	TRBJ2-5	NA	CASRLDIAGGDKGAWYF
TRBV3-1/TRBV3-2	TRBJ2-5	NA	CASSLQETQYF
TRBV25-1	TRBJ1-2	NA	CASSWGVINYGYTF
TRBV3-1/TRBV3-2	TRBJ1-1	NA	CASSQPGNTEAFF
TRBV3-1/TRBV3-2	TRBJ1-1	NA	CASSQDHAAEAFF
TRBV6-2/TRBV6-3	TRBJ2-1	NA	CASSYPTTRTSGGANYNEQFF
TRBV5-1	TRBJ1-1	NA	CASSLVTGSTEAFF
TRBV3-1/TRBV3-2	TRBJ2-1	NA	CASSQGTLRIDIVNEQFF
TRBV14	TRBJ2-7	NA	CASSQVAGSYEQYF
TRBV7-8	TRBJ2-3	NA	CASSFRQETDTQYF
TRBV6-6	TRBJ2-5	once	CASTPLFGETQYF
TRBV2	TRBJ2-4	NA	CASSGNRALAKNIQYF
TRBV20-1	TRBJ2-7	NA	CSARDGYEQYF
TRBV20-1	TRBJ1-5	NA	CSASRGLGNQPQHF
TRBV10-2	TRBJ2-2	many	CASSEGGGAPTGELFF
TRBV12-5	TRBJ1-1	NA	CASGLTGLTEAFF
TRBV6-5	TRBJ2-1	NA	CASGPQYPGYNEQFF
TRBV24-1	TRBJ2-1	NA	CATSSGLAGELEQFF
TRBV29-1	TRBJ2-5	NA	CSVGGTEVFETQYF